This TCR beta chain derives from a study of blood T cell repertoires in COVID-19. Original analysis: Estimated nucleated cell counts came from reference gene primer amplification. TCRdb's table, derived via immunoSEQ multiplex PCR, lists solely in-frame clones and lacks some. The DNA was the basis for D and trimming; V, J and clone size are from that table. The top ten clones hold about 6% of a sample with around 370,000 clones, more than 75% of them seen once. Trimming cost V 5 bases and J 1 base; bases outside gene matches: 7. The CDR3 has 15 amino acids. Germline V gene lookup returns CDR1 GTSNPN and CDR2 SVGIG (reference sequence).

The clonotype comes from a woman in her forties or fifties with COVID-19, enrolled during active disease. The gene calls are TRBV30 and TRBJ2-7; 11 bases align to TRBD1. Sequencing used peripheral blood. CDR3 coding DNA: TGTGCCTGGGCATCCGGGACAGGGGGATCCTACGAGCAGTACTTC. This gives the protein CAWASGTGGSYEQYF.